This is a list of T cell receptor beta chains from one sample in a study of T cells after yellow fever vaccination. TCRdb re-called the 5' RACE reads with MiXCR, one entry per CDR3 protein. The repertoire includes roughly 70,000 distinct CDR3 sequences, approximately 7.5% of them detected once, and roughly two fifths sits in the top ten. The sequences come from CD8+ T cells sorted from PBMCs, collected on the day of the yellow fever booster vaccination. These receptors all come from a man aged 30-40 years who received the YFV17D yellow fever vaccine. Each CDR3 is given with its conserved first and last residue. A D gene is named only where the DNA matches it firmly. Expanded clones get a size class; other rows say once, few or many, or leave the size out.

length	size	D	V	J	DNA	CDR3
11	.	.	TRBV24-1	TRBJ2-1	TGTGCCACAGGGGACTTCAATGAGCAGTTCTTC	CATGDFNEQFF
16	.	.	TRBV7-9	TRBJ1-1	TGTGCCAGCAGCACTTCAATTTCGGAACCGGGGACTGAAGCTTTCTTT	CASSTSISEPGTEAFF
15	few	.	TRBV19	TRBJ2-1	TGTGCCAGTAGTATAGTCCGGGCAATCTACAATGAGCAGTTCTTC	CASSIVRAIYNEQFF
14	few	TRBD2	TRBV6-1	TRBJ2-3	TGTGCCAGCGGGAGGGCAGGTAGCACAGATACGCAGTATTTT	CASGRAGSTDTQYF
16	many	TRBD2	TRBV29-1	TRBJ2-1	TGCAGCGTTGGGGGGGGGACGGGTGCCAGGTGGAATGAGCAGTTCTTC	CSVGGGTGARWNEQFF
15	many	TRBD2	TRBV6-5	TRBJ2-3	TGTGCCAGCAGTTACACTAGCGGGAGCTCAGATACGCAGTATTTT	CASSYTSGSSDTQYF
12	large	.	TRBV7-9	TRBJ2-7	TGTGCCAGCAGCGGGGAGCCCTACGAGCAGTACTTC	CASSGEPYEQYF
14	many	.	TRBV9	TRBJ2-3	TGTGCCAGCAGCGTAGGAGGAACCACAGATACGCAGTATTTT	CASSVGGTTDTQYF
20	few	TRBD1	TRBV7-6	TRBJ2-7	TGTGCCAGCAGCTTAGAACCCACCCAACCCGGGACAGGAAGCTCCTACGAGCAGTACTTC	CASSLEPTQPGTGSSYEQYF
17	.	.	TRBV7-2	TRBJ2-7	TGTGCCAGCAGCTTAGGCCCTCCGGGACCCCTTATCTACGAGCAGTACTTC	CASSLGPPGPLIYEQYF
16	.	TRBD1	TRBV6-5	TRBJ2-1	TGTGCCAGCAGTTATCCAGGACAGGGGGCTCGGGATGAGCAGTTCTTC	CASSYPGQGARDEQFF
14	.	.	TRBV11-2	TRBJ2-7	TGTGCCAGCAGCTTAGTCGCCAAGCTCCACGAGCAGTACTTC	CASSLVAKLHEQYF
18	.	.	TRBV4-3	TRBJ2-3	TGCGCCAGCAGCCATTCTTCCGCCGAGCTCCGAGGCACAGATACGCAGTATTTT	CASSHSSAELRGTDTQYF
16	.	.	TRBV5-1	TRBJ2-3	TGCGCCAGCAGCCCCCCCCGGGTGGGCTCTATGAATACGCAGTATTTT	CASSPPRVGSMNTQYF
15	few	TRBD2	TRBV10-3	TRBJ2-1	TGTGCCATCAGTGAGTCTGCGGGAGTATGGAATGAGCAGTTCTTC	CAISESAGVWNEQFF
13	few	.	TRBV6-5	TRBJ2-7	TGTGCCAGCAGTTACGCAGGGGAGTACGAGCAGTACTTC	CASSYAGEYEQYF
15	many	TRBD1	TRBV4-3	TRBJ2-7	TGCGCCAGCAGCCACGTGGGACAGGGTATGAACGAGCAGTACTTC	CASSHVGQGMNEQYF
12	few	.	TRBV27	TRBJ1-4	TGTGCCAGCCAGGGACGGAATGAAAAACTGTTTTTT	CASQGRNEKLFF
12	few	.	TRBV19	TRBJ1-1	TGTGCCAGTAGTATTGGGCACACTGAAGCTTTCTTT	CASSIGHTEAFF
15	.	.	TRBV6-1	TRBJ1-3	TGTGCCAGCAGCCGCGGACGCTCCTCTGGAAACACCATATATTTT	CASSRGRSSGNTIYF
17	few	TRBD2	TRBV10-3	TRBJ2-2	TGTGCCACTTACCGGACTAGCGGGAACGGGTACACCGGGGAGCTGTTTTTT	CATYRTSGNGYTGELFF
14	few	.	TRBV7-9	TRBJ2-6	TGTGCCAGCCTAGTACTTTTCGGGGCCAACGTCCTGACTTTC	CASLVLFGANVLTF
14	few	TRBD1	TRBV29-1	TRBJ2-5	TGCAGCGTTGTTGATAGGGACAGGAGGGGATCATGGAACTTC	CSVVDRDRRGSWNF
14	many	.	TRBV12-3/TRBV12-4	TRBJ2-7	TGTGCCAGCAGTTCTAATAGCGAGGCCTACGAGCAGTACTTC	CASSSNSEAYEQYF
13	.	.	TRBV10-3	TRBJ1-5	TGTGCCATCAGTGAGGGAGGGCCCCAGCCCCAGCATTTT	CAISEGGPQPQHF
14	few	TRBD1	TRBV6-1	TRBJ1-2	TGTGCCAGCAGTCGCCAGGGGGGCAGGGATGGCTACACCTTC	CASSRQGGRDGYTF
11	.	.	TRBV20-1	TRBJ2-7	TGCAGTGCTAGGAGGGGCTACGAGCAGTACTTC	CSARRGYEQYF
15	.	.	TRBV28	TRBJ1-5	TGTGCCAGCAGCCCCATAATCAGGGCAGGGCAGCCCCAGCATTTT	CASSPIIRAGQPQHF
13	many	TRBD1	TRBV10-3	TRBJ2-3	TGTGCCAGCCTATCCGGGACAGGCCATACGCAGTATTTT	CASLSGTGHTQYF
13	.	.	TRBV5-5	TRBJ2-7	TGTGCCAGCAGTTACGACAGGATCTACGAGCAGTACTTC	CASSYDRIYEQYF
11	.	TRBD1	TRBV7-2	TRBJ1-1	TGTGCCAGCAGCCATAGACAGGGGGCTTTCTTT	CASSHRQGAFF
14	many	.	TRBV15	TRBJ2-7	TGTGCCACCAGCAGAGATCTCGGTGGTAACGAGCAGTACTTC	CATSRDLGGNEQYF
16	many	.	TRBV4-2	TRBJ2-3	TGTGCCAGCAGCCAAGGCGGCTCACCCCCCACAGATACGCAGTATTTT	CASSQGGSPPTDTQYF
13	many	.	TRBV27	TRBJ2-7	TGTGCCAGCAGTTTTCGTCCAGACTACGAGCAGTACTTC	CASSFRPDYEQYF
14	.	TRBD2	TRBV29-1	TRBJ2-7	TGCAGCGCCAGGACCTCGGGCGGGAGTTACGAGCAGTACTTC	CSARTSGGSYEQYF
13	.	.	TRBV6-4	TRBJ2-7	TGTGCCAGCAGTGCACCTAGGCATTACGAGCAGTACTTC	CASSAPRHYEQYF
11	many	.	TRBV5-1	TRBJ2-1	TGCGCCAGCAGCGTTGGTAGTGAGCAGTTCTTC	CASSVGSEQFF
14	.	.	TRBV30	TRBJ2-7	TGTGCCTGGAGTGCGCAGGAATCTTCCTACGAGCAGTACTTC	CAWSAQESSYEQYF
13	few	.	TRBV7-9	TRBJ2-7	TGTGCCAGTGGCGGGTTTTTAACCTACGAGCAGTACTTC	CASGGFLTYEQYF
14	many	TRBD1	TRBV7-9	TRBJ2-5	TGTGCCAGCAGCCACGGGACAGCGAAGGAGACCCAGTACTTC	CASSHGTAKETQYF
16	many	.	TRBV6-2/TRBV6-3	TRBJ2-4	TGTGCCAGCGTCGCCTTCGGGACCGGAGCCAAAAACATTCAGTACTTC	CASVAFGTGAKNIQYF
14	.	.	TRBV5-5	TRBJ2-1	TGTGCCAGCAGCCGACTCAGCTCCTACAATGAGCAGTTCTTC	CASSRLSSYNEQFF
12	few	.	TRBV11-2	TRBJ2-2	TGTGCCAGCGGGGAAAGTGGCGGGGAGCTGTTTTTT	CASGESGGELFF
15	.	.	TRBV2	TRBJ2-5	TGTGCCAGCGTCCCCGGGTTGGGTGGCCAAGAGACCCAGTACTTC	CASVPGLGGQETQYF
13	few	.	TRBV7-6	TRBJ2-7	TGTGCCAGCAGCTTTGGCCAGAGGAACGAGCAGTACTTC	CASSFGQRNEQYF
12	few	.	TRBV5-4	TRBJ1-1	TGTGCCAGCAGCTCGCCAGGGATTGGAGCTTTCTTT	CASSSPGIGAFF
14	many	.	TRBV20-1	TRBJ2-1	TGCAGTGCTAGGGGTGGGGGCGAGGTAAATGAGCAGTTCTTC	CSARGGGEVNEQFF
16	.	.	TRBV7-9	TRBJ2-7	TGTGCCAGCAGCGACCTCCCGTCCCAGAGCTCCTACGAGCAGTACTTC	CASSDLPSQSSYEQYF
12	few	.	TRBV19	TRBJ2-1	TGTGCCAGTAAAACGGATTACAATGAGCAGTTCTTC	CASKTDYNEQFF
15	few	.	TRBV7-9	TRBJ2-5	TGTGCCAGCAGCGTCTACCGGGGGACAGAAGAGACCCAGTACTTC	CASSVYRGTEETQYF
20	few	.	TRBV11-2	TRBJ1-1	TGTGCCAGCACCAATAACCGTGACAGGTTTCGGGTATTCATGAACACTGAAGCTTTCTTT	CASTNNRDRFRVFMNTEAFF
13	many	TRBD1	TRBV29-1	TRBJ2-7	TGCAGCGTAGGGGGACAGCCAACCTACGAGCAGTACTTC	CSVGGQPTYEQYF
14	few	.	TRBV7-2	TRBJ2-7	TGTGCCAGCAGCTCAACCGGGTACACCTACGAGCAGTACTTC	CASSSTGYTYEQYF
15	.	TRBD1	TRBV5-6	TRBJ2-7	TGTGCCAGCAGCTTGGCTGAACAGGGGTTTTACGAGCAGTACTTC	CASSLAEQGFYEQYF
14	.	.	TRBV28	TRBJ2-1	TGTGCCAGGAGCCGGGGGCGCCCCTACAATGAGCAGTTCTTC	CARSRGRPYNEQFF
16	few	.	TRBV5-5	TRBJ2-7	TGTGCCAGCAGCTTGGGGGGTGTGACACCACCATACGAGCAGTACTTC	CASSLGGVTPPYEQYF
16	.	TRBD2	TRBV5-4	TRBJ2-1	TGTGCCAGCAGCTTGTGGGGGACTAGCGGGAGTAATGAGCAGTTCTTC	CASSLWGTSGSNEQFF
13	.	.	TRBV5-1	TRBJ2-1	TGCGCCAGCTATCGAAGCTCCTACAATGAGCAGTTCTTC	CASYRSSYNEQFF
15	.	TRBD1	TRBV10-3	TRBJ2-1	TGTGCCATCAGCCCGACAGGGAGCTCCTACAATGAGCAGTTCTTC	CAISPTGSSYNEQFF